The clone carrying this T cell receptor beta chain appeared a single time. The CDR3 consists of 16 residues. Germline V gene sequence: CDR1 LGHDT, CDR2 YNNKEL (reference sequence). With 4 bases removed from V and 2 bases from J, the gap between germline ends came to 14 bases. This sample was taken from a study of blood T cell repertoires in COVID-19. Whole-study context: T cells, B-cell-depleted T cells, or PBMCs provided the cDNA or gDNA that served as material.

Original methodology: Reference gene primer amplification in the assay estimated nucleated cell counts. Repertoires were generated with immunoSEQ multiplex PCR, while TCRdb's copy carries only in-frame clones and drops some. From that table come the V and J calls and clone size; the DNA was used to work out D and trimming. The sample includes roughly 200,000 clones, approximately 85% of them seen just once. The chain recombines TRBV3-1 (or the pseudogene TRBV3-2) with TRBJ1-4; unclear D gene. The source material was peripheral blood. The clonotype was recovered from a man aged 60 to 69 with acute or convalescent COVID-19. DNA for the CDR3: TGTGCCAGCAGCCGGAGCCCTCTGGTCACTAATGAAAAACTGTTTTTT. Residues: CASSRSPLVTNEKLFF.